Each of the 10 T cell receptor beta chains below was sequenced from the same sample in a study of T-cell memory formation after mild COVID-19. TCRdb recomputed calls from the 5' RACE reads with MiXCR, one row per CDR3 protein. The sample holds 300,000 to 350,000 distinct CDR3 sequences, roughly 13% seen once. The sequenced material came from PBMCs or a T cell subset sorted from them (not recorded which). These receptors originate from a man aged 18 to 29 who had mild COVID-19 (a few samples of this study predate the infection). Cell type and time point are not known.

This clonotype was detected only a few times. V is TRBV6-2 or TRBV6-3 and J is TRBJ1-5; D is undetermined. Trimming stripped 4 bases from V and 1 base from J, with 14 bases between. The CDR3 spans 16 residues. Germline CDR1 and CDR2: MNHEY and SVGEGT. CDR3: CASSFWVDSSNQPQHF. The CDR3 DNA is TGTGCCAGCAGTTTCTGGGTAGACTCCAGCAATCAGCCCCAGCATTTT.

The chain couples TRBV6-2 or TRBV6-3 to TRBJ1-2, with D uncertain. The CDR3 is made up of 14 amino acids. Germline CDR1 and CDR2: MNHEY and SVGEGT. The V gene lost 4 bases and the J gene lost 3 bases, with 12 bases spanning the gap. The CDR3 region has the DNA TGTGCCAGCAGTTTGGGTCCGCTCGACTATGGCTACACCTTC. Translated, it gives CASSLGPLDYGYTF.

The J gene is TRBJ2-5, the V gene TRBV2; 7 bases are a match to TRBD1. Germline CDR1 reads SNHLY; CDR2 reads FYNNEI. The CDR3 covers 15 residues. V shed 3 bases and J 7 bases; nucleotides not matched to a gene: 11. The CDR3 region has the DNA TGTGCCAGCAGTGATTGGGACAGAGTCCAGGCGACCCAGTACTTC. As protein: CASSDWDRVQATQYF.

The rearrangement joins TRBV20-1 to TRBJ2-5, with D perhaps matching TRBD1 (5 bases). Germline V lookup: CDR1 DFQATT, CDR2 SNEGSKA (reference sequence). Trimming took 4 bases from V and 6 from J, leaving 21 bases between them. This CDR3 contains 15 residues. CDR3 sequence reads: CSATRSGSNRKTQYF. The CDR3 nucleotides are TGCAGTGCTACCCGGTCCGGGTCCAACAGGAAGACCCAGTACTTC.

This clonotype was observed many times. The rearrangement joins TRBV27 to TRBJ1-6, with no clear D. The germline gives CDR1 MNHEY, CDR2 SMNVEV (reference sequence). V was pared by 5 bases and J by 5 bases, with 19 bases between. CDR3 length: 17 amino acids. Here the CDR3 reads CASSPTGPWFHNSPLHF. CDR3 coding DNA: TGTGCCAGCAGTCCTACCGGGCCCTGGTTCCATAATTCACCCCTCCACTTT.

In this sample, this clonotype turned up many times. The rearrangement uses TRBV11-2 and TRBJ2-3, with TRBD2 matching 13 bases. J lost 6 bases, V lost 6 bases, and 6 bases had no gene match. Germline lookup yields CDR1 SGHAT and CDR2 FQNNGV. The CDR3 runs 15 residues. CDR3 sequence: CASRDGTSGKDTQYF. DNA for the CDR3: TGTGCCAGCAGGGATGGGACTAGCGGGAAGGATACGCAGTATTTT. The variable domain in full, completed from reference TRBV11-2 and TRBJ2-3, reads EAGVAQSPRYKIIEKRQSVAFWCNPISGHATLYWYQQILGQGPKLLIQFQNNGVVDDSQLPKDRFSAERLKGVDSTLKIQPAKLEDSAVYLCASRDGTSGKDTQYFGPGTRLTVL.

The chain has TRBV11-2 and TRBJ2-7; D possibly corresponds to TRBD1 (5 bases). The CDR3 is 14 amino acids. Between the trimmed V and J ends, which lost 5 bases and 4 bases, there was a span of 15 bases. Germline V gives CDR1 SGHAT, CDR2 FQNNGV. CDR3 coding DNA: TGTGCCAGCAGCCATTTTGAACAGGATTACGAGCAGTACTTC. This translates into CASSHFEQDYEQYF.

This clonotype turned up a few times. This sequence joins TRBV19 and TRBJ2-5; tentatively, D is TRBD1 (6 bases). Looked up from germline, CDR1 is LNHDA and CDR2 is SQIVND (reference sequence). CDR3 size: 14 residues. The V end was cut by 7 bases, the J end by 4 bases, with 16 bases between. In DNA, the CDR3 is TGTGCCAGTACCCCAACAGGGATGATAGAGACCCAGTACTTC. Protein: CASTPTGMIETQYF.

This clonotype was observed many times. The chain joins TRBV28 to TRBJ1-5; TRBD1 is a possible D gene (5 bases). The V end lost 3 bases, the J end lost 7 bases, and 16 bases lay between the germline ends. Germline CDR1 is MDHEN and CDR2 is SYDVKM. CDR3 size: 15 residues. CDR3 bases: TGTGCCAGCAGTTTGCCCGGGGGTTTCGTCCAGCCCCAGCATTTT. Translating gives CASSLPGGFVQPQHF.

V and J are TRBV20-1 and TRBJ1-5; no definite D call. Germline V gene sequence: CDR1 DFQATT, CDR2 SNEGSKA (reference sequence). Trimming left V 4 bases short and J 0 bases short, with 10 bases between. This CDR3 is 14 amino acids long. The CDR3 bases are TGCAGTGCTATAGGCCAGCTTAGCAATCAGCCCCAGCATTTT. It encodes CSAIGQLSNQPQHF.